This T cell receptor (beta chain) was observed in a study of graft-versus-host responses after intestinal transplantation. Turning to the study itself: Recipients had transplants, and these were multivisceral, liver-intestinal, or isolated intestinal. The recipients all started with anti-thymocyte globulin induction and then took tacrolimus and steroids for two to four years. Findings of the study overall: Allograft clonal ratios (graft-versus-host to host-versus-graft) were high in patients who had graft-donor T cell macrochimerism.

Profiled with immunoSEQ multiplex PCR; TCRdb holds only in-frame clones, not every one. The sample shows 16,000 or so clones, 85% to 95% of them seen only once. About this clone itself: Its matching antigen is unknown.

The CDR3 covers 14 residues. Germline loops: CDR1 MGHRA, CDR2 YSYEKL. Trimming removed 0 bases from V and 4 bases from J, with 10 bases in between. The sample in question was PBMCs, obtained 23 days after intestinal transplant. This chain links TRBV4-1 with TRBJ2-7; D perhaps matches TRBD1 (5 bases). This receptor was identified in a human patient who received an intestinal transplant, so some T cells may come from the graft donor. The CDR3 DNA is TGCGCCAGCAGCCAAGACCAGGGAAATTACGAGCAGTACTTC. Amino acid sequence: CASSQDQGNYEQYF.